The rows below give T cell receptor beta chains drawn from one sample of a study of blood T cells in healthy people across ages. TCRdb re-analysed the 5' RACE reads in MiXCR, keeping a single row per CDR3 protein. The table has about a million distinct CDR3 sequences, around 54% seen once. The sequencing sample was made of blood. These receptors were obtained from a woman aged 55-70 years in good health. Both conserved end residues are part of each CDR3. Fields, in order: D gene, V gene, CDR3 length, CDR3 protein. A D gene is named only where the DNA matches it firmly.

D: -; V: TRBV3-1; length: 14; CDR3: CASSQDYVKETQYF
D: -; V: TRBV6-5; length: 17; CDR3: CASSYTRRGLRTDTQYF
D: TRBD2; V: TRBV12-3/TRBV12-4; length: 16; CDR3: CASSSTLAGGVVTQYF
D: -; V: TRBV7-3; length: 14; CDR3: CASSNPDNREGYTF
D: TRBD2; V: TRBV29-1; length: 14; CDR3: CSVISGRAGETQYF
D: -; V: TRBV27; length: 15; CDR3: CASSLVGRAAYEQYF
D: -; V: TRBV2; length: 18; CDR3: CASSGVFRGQALSYEQYF
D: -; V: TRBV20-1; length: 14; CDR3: CSARGWSSHNEQFF
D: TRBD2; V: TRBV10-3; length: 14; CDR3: CAISETSGTDTQYF
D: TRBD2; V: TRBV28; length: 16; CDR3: CASSSRYSGRTETQYF
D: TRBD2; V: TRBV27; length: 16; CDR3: CASSLNWVAGVHEQYF
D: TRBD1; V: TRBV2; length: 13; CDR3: CASRGQGYNEQFF
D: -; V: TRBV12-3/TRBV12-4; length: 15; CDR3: CASSLGSGVVQPQHF
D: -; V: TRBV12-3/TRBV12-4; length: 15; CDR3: CASTLTASSYNEQFF
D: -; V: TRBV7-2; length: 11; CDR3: CASSWGHTQYF
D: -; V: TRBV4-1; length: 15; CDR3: CTSSQDPGLTDTQYF
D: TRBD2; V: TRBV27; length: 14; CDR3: CACTGLAGTYEQYF
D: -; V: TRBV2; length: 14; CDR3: CASRLRDTSYEQYF
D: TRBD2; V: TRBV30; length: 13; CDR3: CAWWESGGDIQYF
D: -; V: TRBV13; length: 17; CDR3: CASSLGGGLLAKNIQYF
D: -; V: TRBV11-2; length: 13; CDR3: CASNNRVQEKLFF
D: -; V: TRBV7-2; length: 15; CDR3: CASSLGGTLLYEQYF
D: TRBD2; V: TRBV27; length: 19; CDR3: CASSLSGTSGRKAKNIQYF
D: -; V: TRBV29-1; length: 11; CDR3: CSVEQYYGYTF
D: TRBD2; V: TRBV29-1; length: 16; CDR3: CSARKGSGRGTDTQYF
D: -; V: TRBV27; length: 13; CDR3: CASMGIGADTQYF
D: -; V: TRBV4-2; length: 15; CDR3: CASSQSRDSLYEQYF